What follows describes a single T cell receptor (beta chain). This specimen comes from a study of patients and donors after allogeneic stem cell transplantation. TCRdb independently ran MiXCR on the RT-PCR reads; one entry per CDR3 protein. The table lists approximately 170,000 distinct CDR3 sequences, 24% of them singletons. There are 13 residues in the CDR3. The ends were cut back, 2 bases at V and 2 bases at J, with 6 bases in the middle. In germline, CDR1 is SGHAT, CDR2 FQNNGV. The sample consisted of blood, either unsorted or a sorted T cell fraction (not recorded which). This rearrangement joins TRBV11-2 to TRBJ2-5; D is unclear. The clonotype comes from a human donor who was either an allogeneic HSCT recipient or a stem cell or donor lymphocyte infusion donor (not recorded which). It is not recorded whose cells these are; they may come from a transplant donor. The CDR3 sequence is CASSLTDQETQYF. The DNA for the CDR3 is TGTGCCAGCAGCTTAACTGATCAAGAGACCCAGTACTTC.